This is a list of T cell receptor beta chains from one sample in a study of HIV-infected children after antiretroviral therapy interruption. TCRdb itself ran the 3' RACE reads through MiXCR, one entry per CDR3 protein. The repertoire includes about 83,000 distinct CDR3 sequences, approximately 6.9% of them detected once, and 0.9% to 1.3% sits in the top ten. The sample here was CD45RA+ CD4+ T cells from PBMCs, pooled from several time points, taken from a donor given antiretroviral therapy, either interrupted or continuous. The receptors originated from a pool of human donors with HIV. CDR3s include the opening cysteine and the closing phenylalanine or tryptophan. Fields, in order: CDR3 protein, D gene, V gene, J gene. D genes are given only for firm matches.

cdr3_aa: CATRTGSGNEQFF
d_call: TRBD1
v_call: TRBV10-3
j_call: TRBJ2-1

cdr3_aa: CASSEVGGRDTQYF
d_call: NA
v_call: TRBV25-1
j_call: TRBJ2-3

cdr3_aa: CAWSVFRGPYGYTF
d_call: TRBD1
v_call: TRBV30
j_call: TRBJ1-2

cdr3_aa: CASSLKAGGPWDTQYF
d_call: TRBD2
v_call: TRBV7-8
j_call: TRBJ2-3

cdr3_aa: CAISVPGPNNYGYTF
d_call: NA
v_call: TRBV10-3
j_call: TRBJ1-2

cdr3_aa: CSASQGGTDTQYF
d_call: NA
v_call: TRBV29-1
j_call: TRBJ2-3

cdr3_aa: CSARGLAGGPRGMETQYF
d_call: TRBD2
v_call: TRBV20-1
j_call: TRBJ2-5

cdr3_aa: CSARANGPPTFF
d_call: NA
v_call: TRBV20-1
j_call: TRBJ1-1

cdr3_aa: CASSSRAHEQFF
d_call: NA
v_call: TRBV5-1
j_call: TRBJ2-1

cdr3_aa: CASSPSGGGTEAFF
d_call: NA
v_call: TRBV18
j_call: TRBJ1-1

cdr3_aa: CASSPLDGTSGNTIYF
d_call: NA
v_call: TRBV14
j_call: TRBJ1-3

cdr3_aa: CASSQAEGNRNQPQHF
d_call: NA
v_call: TRBV14
j_call: TRBJ1-5

cdr3_aa: CASSLEVSYEQYF
d_call: NA
v_call: TRBV5-1
j_call: TRBJ2-7

cdr3_aa: CASSFGARETQYF
d_call: NA
v_call: TRBV28
j_call: TRBJ2-5

cdr3_aa: CASTSTRGRNEKLFF
d_call: NA
v_call: TRBV7-2
j_call: TRBJ1-4

cdr3_aa: CSTDVNTEAFF
d_call: NA
v_call: TRBV29-1
j_call: TRBJ1-1